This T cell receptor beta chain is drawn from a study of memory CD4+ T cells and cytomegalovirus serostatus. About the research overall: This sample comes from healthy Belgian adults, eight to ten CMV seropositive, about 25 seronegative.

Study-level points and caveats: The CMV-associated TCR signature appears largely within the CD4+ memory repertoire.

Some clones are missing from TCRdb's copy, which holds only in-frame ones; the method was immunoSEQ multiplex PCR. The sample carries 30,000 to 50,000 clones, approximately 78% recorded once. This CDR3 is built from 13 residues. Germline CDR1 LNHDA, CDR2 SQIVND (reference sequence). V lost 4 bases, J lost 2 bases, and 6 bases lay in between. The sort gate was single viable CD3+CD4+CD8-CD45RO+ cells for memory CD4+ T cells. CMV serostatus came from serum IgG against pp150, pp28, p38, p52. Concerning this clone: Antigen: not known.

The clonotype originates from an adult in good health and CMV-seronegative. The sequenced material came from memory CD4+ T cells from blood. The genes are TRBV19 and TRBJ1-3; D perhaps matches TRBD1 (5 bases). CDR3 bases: TGTGCCAGTAGTACGGACACTGGAAACACCATATATTTT. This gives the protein CASSTDTGNTIYF.